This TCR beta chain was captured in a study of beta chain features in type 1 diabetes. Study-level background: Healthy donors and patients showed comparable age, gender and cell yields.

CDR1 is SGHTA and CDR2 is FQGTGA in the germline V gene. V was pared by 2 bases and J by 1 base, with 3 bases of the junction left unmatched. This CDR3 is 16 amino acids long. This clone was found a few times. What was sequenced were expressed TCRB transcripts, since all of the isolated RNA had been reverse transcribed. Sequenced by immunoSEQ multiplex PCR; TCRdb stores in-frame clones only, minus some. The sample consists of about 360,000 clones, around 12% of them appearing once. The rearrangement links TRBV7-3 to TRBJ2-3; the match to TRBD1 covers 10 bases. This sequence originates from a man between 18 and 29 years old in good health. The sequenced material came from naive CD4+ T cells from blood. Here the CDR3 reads CASSLAGTGGTDTQYF. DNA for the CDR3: TGTGCCAGCAGCTTAGCCGGGACAGGGGGCACAGATACGCAGTATTTT.